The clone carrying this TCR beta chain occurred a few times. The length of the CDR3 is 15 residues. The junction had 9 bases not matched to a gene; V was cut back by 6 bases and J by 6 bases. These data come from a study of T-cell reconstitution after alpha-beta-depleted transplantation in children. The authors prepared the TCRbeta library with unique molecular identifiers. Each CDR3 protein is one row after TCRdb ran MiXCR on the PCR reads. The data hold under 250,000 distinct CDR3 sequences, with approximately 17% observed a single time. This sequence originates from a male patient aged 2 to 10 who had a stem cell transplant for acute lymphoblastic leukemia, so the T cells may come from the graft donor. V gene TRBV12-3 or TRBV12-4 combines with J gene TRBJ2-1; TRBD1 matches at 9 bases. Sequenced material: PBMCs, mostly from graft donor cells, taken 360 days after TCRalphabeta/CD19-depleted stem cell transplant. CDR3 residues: CASSQQGAFGNEQFF. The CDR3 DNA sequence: TGTGCCAGCAGCCAACAGGGGGCTTTCGGCAATGAGCAGTTCTTC.